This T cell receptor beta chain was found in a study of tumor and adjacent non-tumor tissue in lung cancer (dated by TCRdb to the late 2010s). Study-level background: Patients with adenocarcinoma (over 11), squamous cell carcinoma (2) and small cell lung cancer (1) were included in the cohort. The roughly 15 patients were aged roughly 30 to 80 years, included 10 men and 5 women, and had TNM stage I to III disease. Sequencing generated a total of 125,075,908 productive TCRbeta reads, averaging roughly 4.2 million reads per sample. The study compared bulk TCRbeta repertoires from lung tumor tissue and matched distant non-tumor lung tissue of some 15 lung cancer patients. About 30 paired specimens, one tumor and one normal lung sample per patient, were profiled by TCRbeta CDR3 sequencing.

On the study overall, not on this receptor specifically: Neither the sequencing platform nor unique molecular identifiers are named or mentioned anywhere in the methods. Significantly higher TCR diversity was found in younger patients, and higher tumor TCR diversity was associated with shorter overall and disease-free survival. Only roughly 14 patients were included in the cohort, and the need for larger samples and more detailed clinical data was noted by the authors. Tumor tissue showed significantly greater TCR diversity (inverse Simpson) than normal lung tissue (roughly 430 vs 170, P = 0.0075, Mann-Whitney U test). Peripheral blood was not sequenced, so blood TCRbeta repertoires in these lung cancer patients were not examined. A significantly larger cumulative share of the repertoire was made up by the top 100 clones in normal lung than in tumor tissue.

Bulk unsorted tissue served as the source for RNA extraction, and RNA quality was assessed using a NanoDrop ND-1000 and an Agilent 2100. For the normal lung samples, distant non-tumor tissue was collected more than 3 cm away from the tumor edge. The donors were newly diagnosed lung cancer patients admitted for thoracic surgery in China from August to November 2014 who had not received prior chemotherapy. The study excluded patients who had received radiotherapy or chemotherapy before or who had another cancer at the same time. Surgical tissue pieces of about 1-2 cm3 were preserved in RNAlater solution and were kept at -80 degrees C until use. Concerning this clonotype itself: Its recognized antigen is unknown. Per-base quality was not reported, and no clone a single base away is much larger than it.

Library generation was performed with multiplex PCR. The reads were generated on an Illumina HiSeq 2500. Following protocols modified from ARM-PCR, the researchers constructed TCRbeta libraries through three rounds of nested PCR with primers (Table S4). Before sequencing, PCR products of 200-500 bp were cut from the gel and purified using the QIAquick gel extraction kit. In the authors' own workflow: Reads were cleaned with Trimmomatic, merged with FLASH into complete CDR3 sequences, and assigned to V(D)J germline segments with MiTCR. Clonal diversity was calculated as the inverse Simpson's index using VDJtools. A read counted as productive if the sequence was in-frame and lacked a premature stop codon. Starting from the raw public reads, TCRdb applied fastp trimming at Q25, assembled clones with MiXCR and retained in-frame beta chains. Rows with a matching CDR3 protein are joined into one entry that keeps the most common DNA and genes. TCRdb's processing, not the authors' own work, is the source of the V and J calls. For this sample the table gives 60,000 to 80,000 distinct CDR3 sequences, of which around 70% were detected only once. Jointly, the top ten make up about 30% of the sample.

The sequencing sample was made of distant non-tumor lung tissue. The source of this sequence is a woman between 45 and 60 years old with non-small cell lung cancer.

The sequenced DNA: TGTGCCAGCAGCTTAAAATGGGGGCTTAGCGGAAGCACCGGGGAGCTGTTTTTT. Its translation is CASSLKWGLSGSTGELFF. The chain employs TRBV5-6 and TRBJ2-2, with the D gene tentatively TRBD1 or TRBD2, based on 6 matching bases in each. V was cut back by 2 bases and J by 4 bases, leaving a gap of 21 bases between them. The CDR3 spans 18 residues, from the cysteine through the phenylalanine. Here the CDR3 DNA is all that survives: 54 bases in frame from base 1. The germline V gene sets CDR1 to SGHDT and CDR2 to YYEEEE.